This T cell receptor beta chain emerged from a study of T cells after posttransplantation cyclophosphamide. Points from the study as a whole: Donor-recipient repertoire similarity was low at 1-2 months, rising over year one.

This clone was picked up many times. Its antigen remains unknown. Cyclophosphamide on days +3 and +4 followed busulfan-fludarabine conditioning and a marrow graft. Sequencing used immunoSEQ multiplex PCR; TCRdb keeps in-frame clones, though not all of them. The sample presents some 5,000 clones, none singletons. The germline gives CDR1 SGHRS, CDR2 YFSETQ. J was trimmed by 7 bases and V by 2 bases; bases with no gene match: 8. This CDR3 contains 15 residues. This rearrangement joins TRBV5-1 to TRBJ2-2; 7 bases agree with TRBD1. The sample in question was PBMCs, obtained after allogeneic stem cell transplant with posttransplant cyclophosphamide. The sequence derives from a female patient aged 30 to 45 who received an allogeneic stem cell transplant from an unrelated donor, was CMV-positive, and had acute and chronic GVHD. Some T cells may possibly be graft donor cells. CDR3 nucleotide sequence: TGCGCCAGCAGCTTACGCCAGGGGGACATCGGGGAGCTGTTTTTT. It encodes CASSLRQGDIGELFF.